This TCR beta chain was captured in a study of chemoradiotherapy in HPV16-positive cancers. Study-level points and caveats: Candidate HPV-specific clones and E7-related TCR motifs grew in tumor during treatment. Better recurrence-free survival went with HPV-responsive T-cell expansion in HPV16-positive patients.

Turning to this clone: No antigen is known for it.

Using immunoSEQ multiplex PCR, the repertoire was profiled, and TCRdb retains in-frame clones only, with some absent. Of around 17,000 clones listed, about 74% are singletons. This CDR3 contains 14 residues. Germline-derived CDR1 and CDR2 are SGHAT and FQNNGV. V was pared by 1 base and J by 8 bases, with 14 bases between. Repertoires were sampled repeatedly during chemoradiotherapy. Material: tumor tissue, obtained from a patient who underwent chemoradiotherapy. The clonotype comes from a human donor with HPV-associated anogenital cancer. The rearrangement joins TRBV11-2 to TRBJ1-1, with D unresolved. The chain's CDR3 is CASSLATSLTEAFF. The CDR3 coding sequence is TGTGCCAGCAGCTTAGCCACTAGCCTAACCGAAGCTTTCTTT.